A single sample gave rise to the 26 T cell receptor beta chains below, sequenced in a study of blood T cell repertoires in COVID-19. The data were produced by immunoSEQ multiplex PCR, yet TCRdb's version contains in-frame clones alone and is incomplete. The sample shows about 160,000 clones, 87% of them seen only once. Sequencing used peripheral blood. The receptors were sampled from a woman aged 55-70 years with active or convalescent COVID-19.

The rearrangement uses TRBV29-1 and TRBJ1-2; 9 nucleotides match TRBD1. The V segment lost 6 bases and the J segment 6 bases; nucleotides outside the gene matches: 8. There are 13 residues in the CDR3. Looked up from germline, CDR1 is SQVTM and CDR2 is ANQGSEA. Here the CDR3 reads CSVPLQGANGYTF. In DNA form, the CDR3 reads TGCAGCGTCCCTTTACAGGGGGCTAATGGCTACACCTTC.

The V call is TRBV9, the J call TRBJ1-5; weak D call: TRBD1 (6 bases). CDR1 and CDR2 (germline): SGDLS, YYNGEE. The CDR3 sequence is 16 residues long. With 3 bases removed from V and 2 bases from J, the gap between germline ends came to 15 bases. For the CDR3, the DNA is TGTGCCAGCAGCGGGGGGCCGGCGGGTGGCAATCAGCCCCAGCATTTT. Amino acids: CASSGGPAGGNQPQHF. Full variable domain (remainder filled in from reference TRBV9 and TRBJ1-5): DSGVTQTPKHLITATGQRVTLRCSPRSGDLSVYWYQQSLDQGLQFLIQYYNGEERAKGNILERFSAQQFPDLHSELNLSSLELGDSALYFCASSGGPAGGNQPQHFGDGTRLSIL.

This chain links TRBV29-1 with TRBJ1-5, with a weak D call TRBD1 (6 bases). Germline V gene data show CDR1 as SQVTM and CDR2 as ANQGSEA. This CDR3 has 13 amino acids. Trimming removed 6 bases from V and 5 bases from J, with 14 bases in between. DNA of the CDR3: TGCAGCGTCCAGGGACAAACCGATCAGCCCCAGCATTTT. Translation: CSVQGQTDQPQHF.

This clone occurred a few times. The gene calls are TRBV5-6 and TRBJ2-2; possible D gene TRBD2, 6 bases. Trimming pared 4 bases from V and 7 bases from J, leaving 14 bases between. The V gene's germline CDR1 is SGHDT and CDR2 YYEEEE. The CDR3 has 14 residues. DNA of the CDR3: TGTGCCAGCAGCCGGTTCCTAGCGTACGGGGAGCTGTTTTTT. This gives the protein CASSRFLAYGELFF.

This chain uses TRBV28 with TRBJ1-2, with D uncertain. Germline V lookup: CDR1 MDHEN, CDR2 SYDVKM. The CDR3 consists of 16 residues. Trimming removed 5 bases at V and 3 bases at J, with 19 bases between. The CDR3 nucleotides read TGTGCCAGCAGTACTACAAAGCGACCGATTGACTATGGCTACACCTTC. Translating gives CASSTTKRPIDYGYTF.

This clone was recorded only once. This chain joins TRBV4-1 and TRBJ1-1; D remains unclear. In germline, CDR1 is MGHRA, CDR2 YSYEKL. Trimming left V 1 base short and J 1 base short, with 13 bases between. The CDR3 is 16 residues long. This CDR3 is CASSQGKVSGNTEAFF. DNA for the CDR3: TGCGCCAGCAGCCAAGGTAAGGTGTCAGGGAACACTGAAGCTTTCTTT.

This rearrangement joins TRBV12-3 or TRBV12-4 to TRBJ1-1; D gene uncertain. The germline V and J ends were trimmed by 1 base and 3 bases, with 6 bases remaining between them. The CDR3 contains 13 residues. In DNA, the CDR3 is TGTGCCAGCAGTTTAGAACGCGACACTGAAGCTTTCTTT. Its protein product is CASSLERDTEAFF.

V usage is TRBV4-1 and J usage is TRBJ2-7, with TRBD2 matching over 8 bases. The ends lost 0 bases at V and 7 bases at J; junction bases unmatched: 14. Germline V gene sequence: CDR1 MGHRA, CDR2 YSYEKL. This CDR3 is built from 17 residues. In nucleotides, the CDR3 is TGCGCCAGCAGCCAAGACCTGAGTAGCGGGGCGTGGGGGGAGCAGTACTTC. Its translation: CASSQDLSSGAWGEQYF.

Only one count was recorded for this clone. The chain links TRBV19 to TRBJ2-2, with 9 bases fitting TRBD1. V lost 10 bases to trimming and J lost 4 bases; unmatched junction nucleotides: 16. The CDR3 consists of 17 residues. CDR1 LNHDA and CDR2 SQIVND come from the germline V gene (reference sequence). CDR3 sequence (DNA): TGTGCCATCTCTCGCCGAGGGAGGGGACAGGGCACCGGGGAGCTGTTTTTT. Its protein is CAISRRGRGQGTGELFF.

This clone was seen a single time. J is TRBJ2-1 and V is TRBV6-2 or TRBV6-3, with 9 bases identical to TRBD1. The CDR3 totals 16 residues. Trimming cost V 5 bases and J 3 bases; bases outside gene matches: 8. Germline V gene lookup returns CDR1 MNHEY and CDR2 SVGEGT. The CDR3 region is CASSHTLGQGYNEQFF. In DNA form, the CDR3 reads TGTGCCAGCAGTCATACTCTGGGACAGGGCTACAATGAGCAGTTCTTC.

This clone was seen only a few times. The chain carries TRBV11-3 and TRBJ2-1; 9 positions match TRBD1. This CDR3 region has 14 residues. V shed 5 bases, J shed 3 bases, and the junction held 2 bases outside the gene matches. From germline, CDR1 is SGHNT and CDR2 YENEEA. The CDR3 sequence is CASSKGQGYNEQFF. CDR3 coding DNA: TGTGCCAGCAGCAAGGGACAGGGCTACAATGAGCAGTTCTTC.

The V call is TRBV19, the J call TRBJ1-3; possible D gene TRBD1, 6 bases. The CDR3 sequence is 16 residues long. Germline V gene sequence: CDR1 LNHDA, CDR2 SQIVND (reference sequence). Trimming pared 4 bases from V and 6 bases from J, leaving 19 bases between. For the CDR3, the DNA is TGTGCCAGTAGTACCCCAGGGGCATACGGCAAAAACACCATATATTTT. Translating gives CASSTPGAYGKNTIYF.

This clone has a single count. The V and J genes are TRBV5-1 and TRBJ2-3; weak D call: TRBD2 (5 bases). The CDR3 extends over 16 amino acids. Germline CDR1 and CDR2: SGHRS and YFSETQ. V lost 0 bases to trimming and J lost 6 bases, with 17 bases between them. The CDR3 here is CASSLAGAAGMDTQYF. The CDR3 coding sequence is TGCGCCAGCAGCTTGGCCGGAGCGGCTGGGATGGATACGCAGTATTTT.

The rearrangement joins TRBV25-1 to TRBJ1-1, with a tentative D call TRBD1 (5 bases). V was clipped by 6 bases and J by 1 base, with 12 bases between them. Germline-derived CDR1 and CDR2 are MGHDK and SYGVNS. CDR3 length equals 14 residues. CDR3 in amino acids: CASRQDIGNTEAFF. CDR3 nucleotide sequence: TGTGCCAGCAGACAGGACATTGGGAACACTGAAGCTTTCTTT.

This clone was counted once. V is TRBV11-2 and J is TRBJ2-6; D is unclear. The CDR3 sequence is 18 residues long. The germline V gene encodes CDR1 SGHAT and CDR2 FQNNGV. The V gene lost 0 bases and the J gene lost 4 bases, with 16 bases spanning the gap. The CDR3: CASSLDRISRRGANVLTF. DNA for the CDR3: TGTGCCAGCAGCTTAGATCGTATATCGCGGCGGGGGGCCAACGTCCTGACTTTC.

J is TRBJ1-4 and V is TRBV29-1; 9 bases line up with TRBD1. Germline CDR1 reads SQVTM; CDR2 reads ANQGSEA. J gave up 7 bases and V 7 bases, and 4 bases lay outside the gene matches. The CDR3 spans 12 residues. CDR3 amino acids: CSGGTGSEKLFF. CDR3 nucleotide sequence: TGCAGCGGAGGGACAGGGAGTGAAAAACTGTTTTTT.

V usage is TRBV3-1 (or the pseudogene TRBV3-2) and J usage is TRBJ1-2, with unresolved D. The germline CDR1 and CDR2 sequences are LGHDT and YNNKEL (reference sequence). The CDR3 consists of 13 residues. V lost 1 base and J lost 0, with 3 bases in between. The CDR3 DNA reads TGTGCCAGCAGCCAAGGCGCTAACTATGGCTACACCTTC. Its protein is CASSQGANYGYTF.

The rearrangement joins TRBV11-1 to TRBJ2-7, with D uncertain. Trimming pared 4 bases from V and 2 bases from J, leaving 3 bases between. The germline V gene encodes CDR1 SGHAT and CDR2 FQDESV (reference sequence). The CDR3 extends over 11 amino acids. The CDR3 protein is CASSSAYEQYF. The CDR3 coding sequence is TGTGCCAGCAGCTCTGCCTACGAGCAGTACTTC. The variable domain in full, with the rest retrieved from reference TRBV11-1 and TRBJ2-7, is EAEVAQSPRYKITEKSQAVAFWCDPISGHATLYWYRQILGQGPELLVQFQDESVVDDSQLPKDRFSAERLKGVDSTLKIQPAELGDSAMYLCASSSAYEQYFGPGTRLTVT.

The chain's CDR3 is CASSSPGLGNTIYF. The CDR3 coding sequence is TGTGCCAGCAGTTCCCCGGGACTCGGAAACACCATATATTTT. The genes are TRBV6-2 or TRBV6-3 and TRBJ1-3, with D possibly TRBD1 on 5 matching bases. V lost 4 bases to trimming and J lost 4 bases, with 11 bases between them. Germline V CDR1 and CDR2: MNHEY, SVGEGT. This CDR3 region has 14 residues.

V is TRBV19 and J is TRBJ1-1; a weak D match, TRBD1 (6 bases). The germline CDR1 and CDR2 sequences are LNHDA and SQIVND (reference sequence). The CDR3 spans 13 residues. V was pared by 6 bases and J by 1 base, with 9 bases between. The CDR3 region is CASRQGPNTEAFF. The CDR3 coding sequence is TGTGCCAGTAGACAGGGACCGAACACTGAAGCTTTCTTT.

The rearrangement uses TRBV6-2 or TRBV6-3 and TRBJ1-5, with a possible D match to TRBD1 (5 bases). The germline gives CDR1 MNHEY, CDR2 SVGEGT. The CDR3 totals 14 residues. Trimming removed 2 bases at V and 5 bases at J, with 10 bases between. CDR3 bases: TGTGCCAGCAGTTACCCCTGGGGGGATCAGCCCCAGCATTTT. It is translated as CASSYPWGDQPQHF.

The chain couples TRBV30 to TRBJ1-5; D ambiguous. CDR1 is GTSNPN, CDR2 SVGIG, per germline (reference sequence). This CDR3 is 13 amino acids long. Trimming took 0 bases from V and 3 from J, leaving 6 bases between them. The CDR3 loop is CAWSVKANQPQHF. CDR3 bases: TGTGCCTGGAGTGTAAAAGCCAATCAGCCCCAGCATTTT.

This chain connects TRBV9 to TRBJ2-5, with D unresolved. Per the germline V gene, CDR1 is SGDLS and CDR2 is YYNGEE. CDR3 size: 16 residues. V was shortened by 0 bases and J by 1 base, with 13 bases between the two germline ends. CDR3 DNA: TGTGCCAGCAGCGTAGGGGCAGGCCGGCTCCAAGAGACCCAGTACTTC. This gives the protein CASSVGAGRLQETQYF. Combining the CDR3 with reference TRBV9 and TRBJ2-5 gives the whole variable domain DSGVTQTPKHLITATGQRVTLRCSPRSGDLSVYWYQQSLDQGLQFLIQYYNGEERAKGNILERFSAQQFPDLHSELNLSSLELGDSALYFCASSVGAGRLQETQYFGPGTRLLVL.

The rearrangement uses TRBV7-3 and TRBJ1-5; tentatively, D is TRBD1 (6 bases). The CDR3 totals 14 residues. Germline lookup yields CDR1 SGHTA and CDR2 FQGTGA. With 2 bases removed from V and 4 bases from J, the gap between germline ends came to 9 bases. DNA of the CDR3: TGTGCCAGCAGCTTAGACAGGATTAATCAGCCCCAGCATTTT. Encoded protein: CASSLDRINQPQHF.

The chain couples TRBV5-6 to TRBJ1-3; D is unclear. The CDR3 loop spans 14 amino acids. V dropped 4 bases and J dropped 0 bases, with 8 bases sitting between them. Germline values: CDR1 SGHDT, CDR2 YYEEEE. Written as DNA, the CDR3 is TGTGCCAGCAGCGTGGGAGTCTCTGGAAACACCATATATTTT. It specifies CASSVGVSGNTIYF.

The rearrangement links TRBV18 to TRBJ1-3, with a possible D match to TRBD1 (5 bases). Trimming pared 5 bases from V and 1 base from J, leaving 21 bases between. This CDR3 has 18 amino acids. Per the germline V gene, CDR1 is KGHSH and CDR2 is LQKENI. The CDR3 is CASSAGDAQGNSGNTIYF. CDR3 DNA: TGTGCCAGCTCAGCGGGGGACGCACAAGGGAATTCTGGAAACACCATATATTTT. Variable domain in full (rest from reference TRBV18 and TRBJ1-3): NAGVMQNPRHLVRRRGQEARLRCSPMKGHSHVYWYRQLPEEGLKFMVYLQKENIIDESGMPKERFSAEFPKEGPSILRIQQVVRGDSAAYFCASSAGDAQGNSGNTIYFGEGSWLTVV.